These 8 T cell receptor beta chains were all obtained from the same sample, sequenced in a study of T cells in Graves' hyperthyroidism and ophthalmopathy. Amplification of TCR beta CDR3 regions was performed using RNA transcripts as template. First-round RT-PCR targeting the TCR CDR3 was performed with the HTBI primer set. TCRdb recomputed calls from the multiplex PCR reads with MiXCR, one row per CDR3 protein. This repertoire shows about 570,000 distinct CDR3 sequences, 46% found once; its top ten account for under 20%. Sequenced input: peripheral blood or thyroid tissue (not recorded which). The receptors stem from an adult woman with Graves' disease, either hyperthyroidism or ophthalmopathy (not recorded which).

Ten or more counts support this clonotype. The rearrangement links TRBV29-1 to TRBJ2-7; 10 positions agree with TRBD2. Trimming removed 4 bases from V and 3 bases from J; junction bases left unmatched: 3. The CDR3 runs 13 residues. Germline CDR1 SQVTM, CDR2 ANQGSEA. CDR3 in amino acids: CSVGTSGGYEQYF. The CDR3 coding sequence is TGCAGCGTTGGGACTAGCGGAGGCTACGAGCAGTACTTC.

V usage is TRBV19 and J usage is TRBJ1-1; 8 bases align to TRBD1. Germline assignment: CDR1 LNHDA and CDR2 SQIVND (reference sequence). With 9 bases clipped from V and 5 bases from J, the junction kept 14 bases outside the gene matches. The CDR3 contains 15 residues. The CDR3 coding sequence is TGTGCCAGCAGTCGCCAGGGGACAGGAAGGACTGAAGCTTTCTTT. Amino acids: CASSRQGTGRTEAFF.

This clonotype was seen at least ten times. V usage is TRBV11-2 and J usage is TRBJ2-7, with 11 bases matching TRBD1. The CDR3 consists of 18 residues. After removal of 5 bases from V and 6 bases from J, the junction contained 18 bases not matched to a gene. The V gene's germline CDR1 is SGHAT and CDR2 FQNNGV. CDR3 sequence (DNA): TGTGCCAGCAGCCTTCACCCAACACACGGACAGGGGGCACTCGAGCAGTACTTC. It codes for CASSLHPTHGQGALEQYF.

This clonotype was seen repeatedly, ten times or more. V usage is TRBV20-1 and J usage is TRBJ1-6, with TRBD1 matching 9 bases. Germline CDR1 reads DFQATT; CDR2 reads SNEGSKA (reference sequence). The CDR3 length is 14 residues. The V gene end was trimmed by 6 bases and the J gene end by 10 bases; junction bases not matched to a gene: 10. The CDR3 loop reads CSATPGQGRSPLHF. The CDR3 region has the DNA TGCAGTGCCACTCCGGGACAGGGTCGGTCACCCCTCCACTTT.

Written as DNA, the CDR3 is TGCAGCGTTGCCAGGTTTAATGGCTACACCTTC. Translation gives CSVARFNGYTF. This chain links TRBV29-1 with TRBJ1-2; D is undetermined. The germline V and J ends were trimmed by 4 bases and 6 bases, with 9 bases remaining between them. There are 11 residues in the CDR3. Germline CDR1 is SQVTM and CDR2 is ANQGSEA. Combining the CDR3 with reference TRBV29-1 and TRBJ1-2 gives the whole variable domain SAVISQKPSRDICQRGTSLTIQCQVDSQVTMMFWYRQQPGQSLTLIATANQGSEATYESGFVIDKFPISRPNLTFSTLTVSNMSPEDSSIYLCSVARFNGYTFGSGTRLTVV.

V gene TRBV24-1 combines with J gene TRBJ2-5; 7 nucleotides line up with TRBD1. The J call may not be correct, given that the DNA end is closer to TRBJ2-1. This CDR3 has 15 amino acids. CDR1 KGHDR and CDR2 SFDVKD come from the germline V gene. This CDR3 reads CATSARDRRYNEQFF. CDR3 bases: TGTGCCACCAGTGCCCGGGACAGACGGTACAATGAGCAGTTCTTC.

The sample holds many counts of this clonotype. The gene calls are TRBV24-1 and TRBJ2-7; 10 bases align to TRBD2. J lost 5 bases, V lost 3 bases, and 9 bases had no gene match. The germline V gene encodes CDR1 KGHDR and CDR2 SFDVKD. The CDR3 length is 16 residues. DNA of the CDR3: TGTGCCACCAGTGATCCCCGAACTAGCGGGAAAAACGAGCAGTACTTC. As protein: CATSDPRTSGKNEQYF.

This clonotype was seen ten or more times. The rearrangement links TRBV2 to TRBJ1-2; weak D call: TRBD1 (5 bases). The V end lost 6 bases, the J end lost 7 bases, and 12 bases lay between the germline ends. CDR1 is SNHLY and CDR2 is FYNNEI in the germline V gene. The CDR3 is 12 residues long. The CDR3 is CASRRVGGGYTF. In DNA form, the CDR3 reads TGTGCCAGCAGGAGGGTCGGGGGTGGCTACACCTTC.